The next 18 T cell receptor beta chains were all read from a single sample in a study of blood T cell repertoires in COVID-19. Using immunoSEQ multiplex PCR, the repertoire was profiled, and TCRdb retains in-frame clones only, with some absent. The sample has roughly 82,000 clones, roughly 82% seen once; the top ten hold 8.5% to 12%. The sequenced sample consisted of peripheral blood. The receptors were gathered from a man in his sixties with acute or convalescent COVID-19.

The CDR3 DNA reads TGTGCCAGCAGCTCCCCGGCTGGAAACACCATATATTTT. Amino acid sequence: CASSSPAGNTIYF. This sequence joins TRBV7-9 and TRBJ1-3, with unresolved D. The length of the CDR3 is 13 residues. The V gene lost 4 bases and the J gene lost 2 bases, with 6 bases spanning the gap. Germline CDR1 reads SEHNR; CDR2 reads FQNEAQ (reference sequence).

This chain links TRBV7-8 with TRBJ2-4, with no clear D. In germline, CDR1 is SGHVS, CDR2 FQNEAQ. V lost 1 base to trimming and J lost 0 bases, with 10 bases between them. The CDR3 consists of 16 residues. CDR3 in amino acids: CASSLDPGLAKNIQYF. CDR3 DNA: TGTGCCAGCAGCTTAGACCCGGGTCTAGCCAAAAACATTCAGTACTTC.

The chain has TRBV7-9 and TRBJ1-4; possible D gene TRBD1, 6 bases. Trimming shortened V by 3 bases and J by 2 bases, and 13 bases separated the two germline ends. The CDR3 extends over 16 amino acids. Germline values: CDR1 SEHNR, CDR2 FQNEAQ (reference sequence). The CDR3 is CASSLGFRGTNEKLFF. CDR3 sequence (DNA): TGTGCCAGCAGCTTGGGCTTTAGGGGGACTAATGAAAAACTGTTTTTT.

The chain combines TRBV6-6 with TRBJ1-5; D gene ambiguous. The ends were cut back, 7 bases at V and 5 bases at J, with 12 bases in the middle. The germline CDR1 and CDR2 sequences are MNHNY and SVGAGI (reference sequence). The CDR3 consists of 13 residues. The CDR3 loop reads CASNIQADQPQHF. CDR3 bases: TGTGCCAGCAACATACAAGCGGATCAGCCCCAGCATTTT.

This chain joins TRBV29-1 and TRBJ2-5, with D perhaps matching TRBD2 (6 bases). The V end was cut by 5 bases, the J end by 5 bases, with 18 bases between. Germline assignment: CDR1 SQVTM and CDR2 ANQGSEA. CDR3 size: 14 residues. DNA for the CDR3: TGCAGCGTTCGACATGAGGCTAGCGAGGAGACCCAGTACTTC. Translated: CSVRHEASEETQYF.

This chain connects TRBV5-1 to TRBJ2-3, with TRBD2 matching 8 bases. The ends lost 5 bases at V and 7 bases at J; junction bases unmatched: 9. There are 14 residues in the CDR3. CDR1 is SGHRS, CDR2 YFSETQ, per germline. CDR3 sequence reads: CASSHSGDENTQYF. The CDR3 DNA is TGCGCCAGCAGTCATAGCGGGGATGAAAATACGCAGTATTTT. The full variable domain, completed using reference TRBV5-1 and TRBJ2-3, is KAGVTQTPRYLIKTRGQQVTLSCSPISGHRSVSWYQQTPGQGLQFLFEYFSETQRNKGNFPGRFSGRQFSNSRSEMNVSTLELGDSALYLCASSHSGDENTQYFGPGTRLTVL.

The chain has TRBV4-3 and TRBJ2-1; 10 bases agree with TRBD2. Per the germline V gene, CDR1 is LGHNA and CDR2 is YSLEER. CDR3 length: 14 residues. Losses at the gene ends were 4 bases for V and 3 bases for J; bases not matched to a gene: 0. The CDR3 sequence: CASSRTSGYNEQFF. The CDR3 bases are TGCGCCAGCAGCCGGACTAGCGGCTACAATGAGCAGTTCTTC.

This clone is labeled as medium-sized. The gene calls are TRBV3-1 (or the pseudogene TRBV3-2) and TRBJ1-2; 7 bases agree with TRBD1. There are 12 residues in the CDR3. J was trimmed by 6 bases and V by 2 bases; bases with no gene match: 0. CDR1 and CDR2 from the germline V gene are LGHDT and YNNKEL (reference sequence). CDR3 residues: CASSQTGDGYTF. In DNA, the CDR3 is TGTGCCAGCAGCCAAACAGGGGATGGCTACACCTTC.

The chain uses TRBV27 and TRBJ2-3; 13 bases align to TRBD2. Per germline, CDR1 MNHEY and CDR2 SMNVEV (reference sequence). V gave up 5 bases and J gave up 9 bases; unmatched junction bases: 5. This CDR3 is 14 amino acids long. CDR3 coding DNA: TGTGCCAGCAGTCCGGGACTAGCGGGAAGAACGCAGTATTTT. It encodes CASSPGLAGRTQYF.

The chain carries TRBV7-8 and TRBJ2-5; perhaps TRBD1 as D (6 bases). This CDR3 is built from 14 residues. V lost 3 bases to trimming and J lost 2 bases, with 10 bases between them. In germline, CDR1 is SGHVS, CDR2 FQNEAQ. The CDR3 protein is CASSFRGTQETQYF. The CDR3 DNA follows: TGTGCCAGCAGCTTTAGGGGGACACAAGAGACCCAGTACTTC.

This clone was counted a few times. The chain recombines TRBV11-3 with TRBJ2-5; TRBD2 is a possible D gene (6 bases). This CDR3 region has 14 residues. Germline V gene lookup returns CDR1 SGHNT and CDR2 YENEEA. With 6 bases removed from V and 4 bases from J, the gap between germline ends came to 15 bases. The CDR3 protein is CASSTGGGGETQYF. The CDR3 DNA reads TGTGCCAGCAGTACCGGTGGGGGAGGAGAGACCCAGTACTTC.

This clone was recorded once. The genes are TRBV7-2 and TRBJ1-2; D unclear. This CDR3 is 13 amino acids long. Germline V lookup: CDR1 SGHTA, CDR2 FQGNSA. V was clipped by 2 bases and J by 6 bases, with 10 bases between them. The CDR3 sequence is CASSLNVENGYTF. The DNA of the CDR3 is TGTGCCAGCAGCTTAAATGTGGAGAATGGCTACACCTTC.

This clone was found a few times. This sequence joins TRBV4-1 and TRBJ1-4, with no clear D. CDR3 length equals 14 residues. Germline CDR1 is MGHRA and CDR2 is YSYEKL. The V and J ends lost 2 bases and 8 bases respectively, with 12 bases between them. CDR3 protein: CASSQTWLSEKLFF. In DNA form, the CDR3 reads TGCGCCAGCAGCCAAACGTGGTTAAGCGAAAAACTGTTTTTT.

The rearrangement joins TRBV5-4 to TRBJ1-2; D may be TRBD1 (6 bases). The CDR3 is 13 amino acids. Looked up from germline, CDR1 is SGHNT and CDR2 is YYREEE (reference sequence). V dropped 4 bases and J dropped 6 bases, with 13 bases sitting between them. CDR3 bases: TGTGCCAGCAGCCCTAGGGGGGGTAATGGCTACACCTTC. Its translation: CASSPRGGNGYTF.

This chain joins TRBV10-1 and TRBJ2-3; TRBD1 matches at 10 bases. J gave up 2 bases and V 3 bases, and 2 bases lay outside the gene matches. The CDR3 sequence is 15 residues long. The V gene's germline CDR1 is WNHNN and CDR2 SYGVQD (reference sequence). This CDR3 reads CASSEGTGVTDTQYF. The CDR3 nucleotides read TGCGCCAGCAGTGAAGGGACAGGGGTCACAGATACGCAGTATTTT.

The CDR3 region is CASSFGGTGGDEQFF. The DNA for the CDR3 is TGTGCCAGCAGCTTTGGTGGGACAGGGGGCGATGAGCAGTTCTTC. V usage is TRBV11-3 and J usage is TRBJ2-1; TRBD1 matches at 12 bases. The germline gives CDR1 SGHNT, CDR2 YENEEA. The CDR3 length is 15 residues. V shed 3 bases, J shed 8 bases, and the junction held 5 bases outside the gene matches.

The CDR3 sequence is CASSLRQANEQFF. CDR3 nucleotide sequence: TGTGCCAGCAGTTTAAGGCAGGCCAATGAGCAGTTCTTC. J is TRBJ2-1 and V is TRBV27; D unclear. Germline V CDR1 and CDR2: MNHEY, SMNVEV (reference sequence). This CDR3 contains 13 residues. V was pared by 2 bases and J by 6 bases, with 8 bases between.

The CDR3 sequence is CASSGQGGGYEQYF. DNA of the CDR3: TGTGCCAGCTCAGGACAGGGAGGGGGCTACGAGCAGTACTTC. This chain joins TRBV18 and TRBJ2-7, with D possibly TRBD1 on 8 matching bases. The CDR3 has 14 residues. With 5 bases removed from V and 3 bases from J, the gap between germline ends came to 14 bases. From germline, CDR1 is KGHSH and CDR2 LQKENI.